The 23 T cell receptor beta chains reported below all come from one sample, sequenced in a study of CD8 T cells in ankylosing spondylitis. General observations from the study: Characteristic of ankylosing spondylitis blood, it appeared, was a TCR beta motif comprising eight highly homologous variants.

Each CDR3 protein gets one entry after TCRdb re-called the 5' RACE reads with MiXCR. The data show 200,000 to 250,000 distinct CDR3 sequences, with about 6.7% seen just once and 12% to 15% held by the top ten. Their target antigens are unknown. Sample: blood, either unsorted or a sorted T cell fraction (not recorded which). These receptors were taken from a male donor with ankylosing spondylitis.

This clonotype was seen at least ten times. This chain connects TRBV25-1 to TRBJ2-7, with D perhaps being TRBD1 or TRBD2 (5 bases each). Germline values: CDR1 MGHDK, CDR2 SYGVNS. The CDR3 covers 13 residues. Trimming stripped 7 bases from V and 2 bases from J, with 12 bases between. As DNA, the CDR3 is TGTGCCAGCAAGAGGGACGGGGCCTACGAGCAGTACTTC. Encoded protein: CASKRDGAYEQYF.

This clonotype was counted many times. The genes are TRBV14 and TRBJ1-1; tentative D call: TRBD1 (5 bases). V was cut by 3 bases and J by 0 bases, with 11 bases left in between. Looked up from germline, CDR1 is SGHDN and CDR2 is FVKESK. The CDR3 length is 15 residues. The chain's CDR3 is CASSQAGTMNTEAFF. In nucleotides, the CDR3 is TGTGCCAGCAGCCAGGCAGGGACCATGAACACTGAAGCTTTCTTT.

The rearrangement uses TRBV29-1 and TRBJ2-5; tentative D call: TRBD1 (6 bases). Germline-derived CDR1 and CDR2 are SQVTM and ANQGSEA. V lost 1 base and J lost 2, with 11 bases in between. The CDR3 sequence is 14 residues long. For the CDR3, the DNA is TGCAGCGTTGAAGGGGGACACCTACAAGAGACCCAGTACTTC. Its translation: CSVEGGHLQETQYF.

This clonotype was recorded many times. The chain employs TRBV27 and TRBJ2-1, with 12 bases aligning to TRBD2. With V trimmed by 2 bases and J by 5 bases, 10 bases remained unmatched. The CDR3 has 18 amino acids. From germline, CDR1 is MNHEY and CDR2 SMNVEV (reference sequence). CDR3 in amino acids: CASSLGLAGGPFNNEQFF. The CDR3 DNA follows: TGTGCCAGCAGTTTAGGGCTAGCGGGAGGGCCTTTCAACAATGAGCAGTTCTTC.

This clonotype appeared a few times. The chain combines TRBV19 with TRBJ2-1; D is unresolved. In germline, CDR1 is LNHDA, CDR2 SQIVND (reference sequence). With 2 bases removed from V and 4 bases from J, the gap between germline ends came to 12 bases. The CDR3 extends over 15 amino acids. The CDR3 region has the DNA TGTGCCAGTAGTATAAGCGCCAACCTATACAATGAGCAGTTCTTC. Encoded protein: CASSISANLYNEQFF.

This clonotype was recorded many times. The V gene is TRBV27, the J gene TRBJ1-1; TRBD1 is a possible D gene (5 bases). The V gene's germline CDR1 is MNHEY and CDR2 SMNVEV (reference sequence). The CDR3 is 13 residues long. The V end lost 4 bases, the J end lost 6 bases, and 12 bases lay between the germline ends. CDR3 sequence: CASSSHQGAEAFF. The CDR3 nucleotides read TGTGCCAGCAGTTCACATCAGGGAGCTGAAGCTTTCTTT.

This clonotype showed up many times. The chain has TRBV4-3 and TRBJ2-5, with D possibly matching TRBD2 (7 bases). Trimming cost V 1 base and J 0 bases, with 9 bases left between them. The CDR3 loop spans 15 amino acids. Germline V gene lookup returns CDR1 LGHNA and CDR2 YSLEER. The CDR3 sequence is CASSQGEGDQETQYF. The CDR3 nucleotides are TGCGCCAGCAGCCAAGGGGAGGGGGACCAAGAGACCCAGTACTTC.

This clonotype showed up many times. The chain uses TRBV7-8 and TRBJ2-2, with D possibly being TRBD2 (5 bases). The V gene's germline CDR1 is SGHVS and CDR2 FQNEAQ. The CDR3 runs to 14 residues. V gave up 2 bases and J gave up 5 bases, with 9 bases separating them. As DNA, the CDR3 is TGTGCCAGCAGCTTATTGAGGGCAACCGGGGAGCTGTTTTTT. Protein product: CASSLLRATGELFF. Combining the CDR3 with reference TRBV7-8 and TRBJ2-2 gives the whole variable domain GAGVSQSPRYKVAKRGQDVALRCDPISGHVSLFWYQQALGQGPEFLTYFQNEAQLDKSGLPSDRFFAERPEGSVSTLKIQRTQQEDSAVYLCASSLLRATGELFFGEGSRLTVL.

This clonotype has a count of ten or more. This chain connects TRBV4-1 to TRBJ1-1; no clear D gene. CDR1 is MGHRA and CDR2 is YSYEKL in the germline V gene. Trimming removed 6 bases from V and 4 bases from J, with 12 bases in between. The CDR3 length is 13 residues. The CDR3 protein is CASRSQSGTEAFF. In DNA, the CDR3 is TGCGCCAGCAGGTCGCAGAGTGGCACTGAAGCTTTCTTT.

This clonotype was picked up many times. At one end, the junction sequence differs from germline, possibly due to a read error. The chain couples TRBV7-9 to TRBJ2-1, with D unresolved. Germline CDR1 is SEHNR and CDR2 is FQNEAQ (reference sequence). The CDR3 extends over 11 amino acids. The CDR3 DNA reads TGTGCCAGCAGCTTAGCGGGTAGGGCGAACTTC. Translation: CASSLAGRANF.

This sequence joins TRBV19 and TRBJ2-1; 7 bases agree with TRBD1. Per the germline V gene, CDR1 is LNHDA and CDR2 is SQIVND (reference sequence). Trimming removed 2 bases from V and 7 bases from J; junction bases left unmatched: 5. The CDR3 totals 14 residues. In DNA form, the CDR3 reads TGTGCCAGTAGTATATCGAGGGGGCATAATGAGCAGTTCTTC. This gives the protein CASSISRGHNEQFF.

This clonotype was seen many times. The rearrangement links TRBV10-3 to TRBJ2-2, with TRBD1 identical over 7 bases. CDR1 is ENHRY, CDR2 SYGVKD, per germline. The CDR3 consists of 17 residues. V gave up 3 bases and J gave up 0 bases; unmatched junction bases: 7. CDR3 sequence reads: CAISEPFDRANTGELFF. CDR3 DNA sequence: TGTGCCATCAGTGAACCCTTCGACAGGGCGAACACCGGGGAGCTGTTTTTT.

This clonotype has ten or more counts. V is TRBV9 and J is TRBJ2-1; TRBD2 matches at 16 bases. This CDR3 region has 17 residues. V dropped 3 bases and J dropped 2; count of bases not matched to a gene: 2. Germline loops: CDR1 SGDLS, CDR2 YYNGEE. Here the CDR3 reads CASSEGLAGGPYNEQFF. The CDR3 DNA sequence: TGTGCCAGCAGCGAGGGACTAGCGGGGGGGCCCTACAATGAGCAGTTCTTC.

This clonotype was seen many times. This chain connects TRBV6-2 or TRBV6-3 to TRBJ2-1; maybe TRBD1 (6 bases). The germline CDR1 and CDR2 sequences are MNHEY and SVGEGT. This CDR3 spans 16 amino acids. V lost 3 bases and J 7 bases, leaving 19 bases between the germline ends. The CDR3 loop reads CASSYHRVGIRNEQFF. The DNA for the CDR3 is TGTGCCAGCAGTTATCACAGGGTAGGCATTCGGAATGAGCAGTTCTTC.

This clonotype occurred many times. The gene calls are TRBV9 and TRBJ1-1; 7 nucleotides agree with TRBD1. The CDR3 sequence is 16 residues long. The V segment lost 3 bases and the J segment 10 bases; nucleotides outside the gene matches: 18. CDR1 and CDR2 (germline): SGDLS, YYNGEE. Here the CDR3 reads CASSDLEGQPASVAFF. CDR3 coding DNA: TGTGCCAGCAGCGACCTGGAGGGACAGCCCGCTTCGGTAGCTTTCTTT.

This clonotype was observed a few times. The J gene is TRBJ2-5, the V gene TRBV5-5; D is possibly TRBD2 (5 bases). Germline V gene sequence: CDR1 SGHKS, CDR2 YYEKEE (reference sequence). The CDR3 totals 16 residues. Between the trimmed V and J ends, which lost 5 bases and 0 bases, there was a span of 17 bases. The CDR3, as DNA: TGTGCCAGCAGTGAAAGCGGACTCTCGTACCAAGAGACCCAGTACTTC. Residues: CASSESGLSYQETQYF.

This clonotype has at least ten counts. The rearrangement links TRBV11-2 to TRBJ2-5, with 7 bases matching TRBD1. Germline lookup yields CDR1 SGHAT and CDR2 FQNNGV. CDR3 length equals 14 residues. J gave up 2 bases and V 1 base, and 1 base lay outside the gene matches. CDR3 nucleotides: TGTGCCAGCAGCTTAGGGACAGGACAAGAGACCCAGTACTTC. Translated, it gives CASSLGTGQETQYF.

The sample holds many counts of this clonotype. J is TRBJ2-7 and V is TRBV6-1; tentative D call: TRBD1 (6 bases). The V end was cut by 5 bases, the J end by 7 bases, with 15 bases between. The germline CDR1 and CDR2 sequences are MNHNS and SASEGT. The CDR3 length is 13 residues. CDR3 DNA: TGTGCCAGCAGTCAGGGGACGATTAAAGAGCAGTACTTC. This gives the protein CASSQGTIKEQYF.

This clonotype was detected only a few times. V gene TRBV20-1 combines with J gene TRBJ2-7; 8 positions agree with TRBD2. V dropped 2 bases and J dropped 2; count of bases not matched to a gene: 5. CDR3 length: 14 residues. The germline V gene has CDR1 DFQATT and CDR2 SNEGSKA (reference sequence). This CDR3 is CSARRRGDTYEQYF. The CDR3 DNA reads TGCAGTGCTAGACGGCGGGGGGACACCTACGAGCAGTACTTC.

This clonotype has ten or more counts. The genes are TRBV2 and TRBJ1-1; D ambiguous. Germline CDR1 reads SNHLY; CDR2 reads FYNNEI. Trimming left V 2 bases short and J 11 bases short, with 15 bases between. The CDR3 totals 13 residues. The CDR3: CASSEYVQRSAFF. CDR3 bases: TGTGCCAGCAGTGAATACGTACAGCGGTCCGCTTTCTTT. The full variable domain, in which reference TRBV2 and TRBJ1-1 provide the parts outside the CDR3, is EPEVTQTPSHQVTQMGQEVILRCVPISNHLYFYWYRQILGQKVEFLVSFYNNEISEKSEIFDDQFSVERPDGSNFTLKIRSTKLEDSAMYFCASSEYVQRSAFFGQGTRLTVV.

This clonotype appeared many times. The chain employs TRBV15 and TRBJ2-5; 12 bases map to TRBD2. This CDR3 has 15 residues. Germline lookup yields CDR1 LNHNV and CDR2 YYDKDF (reference sequence). Trimming took 3 bases from V and 5 from J; bases not matched to a gene: 4. CDR3 protein: CATSRRTSGVETQYF. Written as DNA, the CDR3 is TGTGCCACCAGCAGGAGGACTAGCGGGGTGGAGACCCAGTACTTC. Variable domain in full (rest from reference TRBV15 and TRBJ2-5): DAMVIQNPRYQVTQFGKPVTLSCSQTLNHNVMYWYQQKSSQAPKLLFHYYDKDFNNEADTPDNFQSRRPNTSFCFLDIRSPGLGDTAMYLCATSRRTSGVETQYFGPGTRLLVL.

In this sample, this clonotype turned up many times. The chain recombines TRBV27 with TRBJ1-1, with 10 bases that match TRBD1. The germline V gene has CDR1 MNHEY and CDR2 SMNVEV (reference sequence). This CDR3 is 18 amino acids long. The V and J ends lost 3 bases and 6 bases, in that order; junction bases with no gene match: 16. CDR3 residues: CASSLFFRDRGIMPEAFF. The CDR3 region has the DNA TGTGCCAGCAGTTTGTTTTTCCGGGACAGGGGTATCATGCCTGAAGCTTTCTTT.

This clonotype has ten or more counts. The V call is TRBV7-9, the J call TRBJ2-6, with D unclear. The CDR3 extends over 10 amino acids. Germline assignment: CDR1 SEHNR and CDR2 FQNEAQ (reference sequence). The DNA for the CDR3 is TGTTTCTCTGGGGCCAACGTCCTGACTTTC. It translates to CFSGANVLTF.